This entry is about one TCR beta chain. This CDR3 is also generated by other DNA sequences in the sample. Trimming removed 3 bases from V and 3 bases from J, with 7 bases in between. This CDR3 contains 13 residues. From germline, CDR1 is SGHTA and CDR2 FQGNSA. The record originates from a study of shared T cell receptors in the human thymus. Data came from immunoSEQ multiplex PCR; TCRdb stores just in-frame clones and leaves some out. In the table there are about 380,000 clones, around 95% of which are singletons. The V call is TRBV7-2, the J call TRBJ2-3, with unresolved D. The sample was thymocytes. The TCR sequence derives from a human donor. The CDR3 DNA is TGTGCCAGCAGCTTGCAGAGGACAGATACGCAGTATTTT. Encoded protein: CASSLQRTDTQYF.